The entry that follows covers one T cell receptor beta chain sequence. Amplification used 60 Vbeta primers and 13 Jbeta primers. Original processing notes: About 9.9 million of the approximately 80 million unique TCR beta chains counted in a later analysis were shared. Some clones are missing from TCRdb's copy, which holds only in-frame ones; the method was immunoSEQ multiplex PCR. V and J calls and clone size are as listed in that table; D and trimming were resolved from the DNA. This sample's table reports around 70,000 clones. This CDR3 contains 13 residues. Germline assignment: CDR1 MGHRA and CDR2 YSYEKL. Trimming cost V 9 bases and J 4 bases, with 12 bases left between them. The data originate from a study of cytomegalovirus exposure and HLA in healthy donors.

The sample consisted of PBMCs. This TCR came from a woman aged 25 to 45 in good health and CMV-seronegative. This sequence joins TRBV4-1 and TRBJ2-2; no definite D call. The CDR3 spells CASSGRITGELFF. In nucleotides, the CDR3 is TGCGCCAGTTCAGGCCGAATCACCGGGGAGCTGTTTTTT.